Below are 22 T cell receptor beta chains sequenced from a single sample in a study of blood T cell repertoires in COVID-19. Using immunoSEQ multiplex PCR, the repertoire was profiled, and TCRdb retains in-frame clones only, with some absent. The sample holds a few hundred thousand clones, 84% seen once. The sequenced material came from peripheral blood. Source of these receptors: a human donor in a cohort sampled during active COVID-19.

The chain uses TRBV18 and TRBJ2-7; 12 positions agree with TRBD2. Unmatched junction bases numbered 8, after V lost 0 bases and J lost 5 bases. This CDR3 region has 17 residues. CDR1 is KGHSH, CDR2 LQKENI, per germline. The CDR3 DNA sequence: TGTGCCAGCTCACCACCGGGGCTAGCGGGAGGGTCCGACGAGCAGTACTTC. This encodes CASSPPGLAGGSDEQYF. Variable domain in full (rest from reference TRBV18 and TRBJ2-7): NAGVMQNPRHLVRRRGQEARLRCSPMKGHSHVYWYRQLPEEGLKFMVYLQKENIIDESGMPKERFSAEFPKEGPSILRIQQVVRGDSAAYFCASSPPGLAGGSDEQYFGPGTRLTVT.

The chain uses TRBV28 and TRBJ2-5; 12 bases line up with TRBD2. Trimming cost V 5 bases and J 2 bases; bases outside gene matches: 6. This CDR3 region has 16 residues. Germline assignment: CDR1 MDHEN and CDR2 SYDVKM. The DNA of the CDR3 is TGTGCCAGCAGTGAAGCTAGCGGGGGGGGACAAGAGACCCAGTACTTC. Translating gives CASSEASGGGQETQYF.

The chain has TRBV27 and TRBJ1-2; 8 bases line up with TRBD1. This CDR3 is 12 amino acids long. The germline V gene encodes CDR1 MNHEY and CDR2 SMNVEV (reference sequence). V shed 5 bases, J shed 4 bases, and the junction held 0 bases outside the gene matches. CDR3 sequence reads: CASSTGGYGYTF. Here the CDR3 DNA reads TGTGCCAGCAGTACAGGGGGCTATGGCTACACCTTC.

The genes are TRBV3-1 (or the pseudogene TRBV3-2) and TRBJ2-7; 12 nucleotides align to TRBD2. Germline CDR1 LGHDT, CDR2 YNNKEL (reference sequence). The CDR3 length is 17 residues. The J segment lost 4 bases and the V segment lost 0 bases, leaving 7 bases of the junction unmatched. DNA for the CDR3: TGTGCCAGCAGCCAAGAGGTTCTAGCGGGAGGGCCTTACGAGCAGTACTTC. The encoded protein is CASSQEVLAGGPYEQYF.

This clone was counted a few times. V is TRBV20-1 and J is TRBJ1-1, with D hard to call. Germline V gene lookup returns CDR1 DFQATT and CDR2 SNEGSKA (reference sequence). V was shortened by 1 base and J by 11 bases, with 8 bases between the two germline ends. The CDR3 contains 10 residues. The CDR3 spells CSARVPEAFF. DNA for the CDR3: TGCAGTGCTAGAGTCCCCGAGGCTTTCTTT.

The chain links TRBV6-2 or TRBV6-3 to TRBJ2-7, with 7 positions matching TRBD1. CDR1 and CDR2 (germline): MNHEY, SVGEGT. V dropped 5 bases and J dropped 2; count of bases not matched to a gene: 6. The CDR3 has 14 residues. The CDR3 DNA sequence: TGTGCCAGCAGTCCAGACAGGGTACCCTACGAGCAGTACTTC. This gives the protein CASSPDRVPYEQYF.

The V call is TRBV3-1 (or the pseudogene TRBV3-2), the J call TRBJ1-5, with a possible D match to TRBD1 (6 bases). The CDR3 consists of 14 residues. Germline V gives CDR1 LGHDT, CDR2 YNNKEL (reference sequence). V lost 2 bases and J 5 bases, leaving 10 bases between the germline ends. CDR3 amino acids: CASSQPGAHQPQHF. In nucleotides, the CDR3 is TGTGCCAGCAGCCAACCAGGGGCTCATCAGCCCCAGCATTTT.

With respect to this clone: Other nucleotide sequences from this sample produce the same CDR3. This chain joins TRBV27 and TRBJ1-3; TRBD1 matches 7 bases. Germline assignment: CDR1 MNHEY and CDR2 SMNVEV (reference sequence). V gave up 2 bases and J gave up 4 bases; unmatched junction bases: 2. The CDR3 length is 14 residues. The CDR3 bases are TGTGCCAGCAGTTTAAGGACAGGCGGAAACACCATATATTTT. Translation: CASSLRTGGNTIYF.

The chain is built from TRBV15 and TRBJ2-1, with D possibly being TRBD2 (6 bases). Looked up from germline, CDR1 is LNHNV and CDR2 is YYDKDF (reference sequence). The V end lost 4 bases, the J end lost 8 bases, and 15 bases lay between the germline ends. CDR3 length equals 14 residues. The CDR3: CATSKSGVGDEQFF. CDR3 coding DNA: TGTGCCACCAGCAAGTCGGGAGTGGGGGATGAGCAGTTCTTC.

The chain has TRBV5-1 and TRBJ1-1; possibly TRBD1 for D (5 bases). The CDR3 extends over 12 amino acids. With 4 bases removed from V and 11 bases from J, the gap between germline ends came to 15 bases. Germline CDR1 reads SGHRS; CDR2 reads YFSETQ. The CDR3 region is CASSLPDITAFF. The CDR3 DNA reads TGCGCCAGCAGCCTACCGGACATTACGGCTTTCTTT.

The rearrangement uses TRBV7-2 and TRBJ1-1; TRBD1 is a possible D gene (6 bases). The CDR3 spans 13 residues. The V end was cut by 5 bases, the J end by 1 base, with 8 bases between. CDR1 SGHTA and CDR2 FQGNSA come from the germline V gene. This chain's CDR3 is CASSAGANTEAFF. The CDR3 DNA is TGTGCCAGCAGCGCAGGGGCGAACACTGAAGCTTTCTTT.

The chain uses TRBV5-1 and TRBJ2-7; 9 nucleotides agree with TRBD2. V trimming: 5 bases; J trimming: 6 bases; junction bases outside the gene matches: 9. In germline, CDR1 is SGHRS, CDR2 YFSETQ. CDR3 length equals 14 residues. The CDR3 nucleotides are TGCGCCAGCAGTTCGAGAGCGGGGGGATCCGAGCAGTACTTC. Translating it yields CASSSRAGGSEQYF.

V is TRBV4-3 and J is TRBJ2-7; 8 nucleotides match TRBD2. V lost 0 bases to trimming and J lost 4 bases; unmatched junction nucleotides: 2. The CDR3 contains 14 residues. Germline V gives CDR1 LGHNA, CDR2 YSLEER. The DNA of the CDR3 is TGCGCCAGCAGCCAAGATCGGGGGGGGTACGAGCAGTACTTC. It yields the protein CASSQDRGGYEQYF.

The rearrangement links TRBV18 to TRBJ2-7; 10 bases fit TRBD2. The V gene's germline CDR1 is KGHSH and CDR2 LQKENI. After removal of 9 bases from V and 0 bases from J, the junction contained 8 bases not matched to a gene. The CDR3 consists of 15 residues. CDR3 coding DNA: TGTGCCAGTTCTAAGACTAGCGGGTCCTCCTACGAGCAGTACTTC. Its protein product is CASSKTSGSSYEQYF. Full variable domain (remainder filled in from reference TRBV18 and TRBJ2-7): NAGVMQNPRHLVRRRGQEARLRCSPMKGHSHVYWYRQLPEEGLKFMVYLQKENIIDESGMPKERFSAEFPKEGPSILRIQQVVRGDSAAYFCASSKTSGSSYEQYFGPGTRLTVT.

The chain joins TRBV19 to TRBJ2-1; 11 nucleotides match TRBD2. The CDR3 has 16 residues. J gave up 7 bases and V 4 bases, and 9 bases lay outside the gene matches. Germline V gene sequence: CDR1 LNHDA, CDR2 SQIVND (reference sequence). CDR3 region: CASSKLAGVRRNEQFF. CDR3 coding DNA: TGTGCCAGTAGTAAACTAGCGGGAGTCCGTCGAAATGAGCAGTTCTTC.

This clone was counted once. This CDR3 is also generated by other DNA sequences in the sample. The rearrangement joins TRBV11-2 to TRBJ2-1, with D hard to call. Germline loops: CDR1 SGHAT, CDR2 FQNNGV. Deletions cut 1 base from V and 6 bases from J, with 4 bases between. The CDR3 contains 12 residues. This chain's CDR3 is CASSLAGNEQFF. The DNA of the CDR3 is TGTGCCAGCAGCTTAGCCGGCAATGAGCAGTTCTTC.

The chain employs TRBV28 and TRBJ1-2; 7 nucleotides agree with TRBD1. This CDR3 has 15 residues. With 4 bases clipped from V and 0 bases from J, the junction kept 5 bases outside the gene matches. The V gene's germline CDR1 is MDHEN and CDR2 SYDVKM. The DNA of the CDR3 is TGTGCCAGCAGTTCGGGGACAGCTTCTAACTATGGCTACACCTTC. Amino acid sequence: CASSSGTASNYGYTF.

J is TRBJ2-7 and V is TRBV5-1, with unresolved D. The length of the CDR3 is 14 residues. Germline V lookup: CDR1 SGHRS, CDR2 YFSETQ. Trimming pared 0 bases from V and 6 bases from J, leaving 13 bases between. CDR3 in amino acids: CASSLDATRSEQYF. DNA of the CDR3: TGCGCCAGCAGCTTGGATGCCACCCGTAGCGAGCAGTACTTC.

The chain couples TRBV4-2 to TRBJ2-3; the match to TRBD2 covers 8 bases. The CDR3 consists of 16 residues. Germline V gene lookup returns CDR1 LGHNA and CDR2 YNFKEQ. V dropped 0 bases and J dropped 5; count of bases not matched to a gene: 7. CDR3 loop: CASSQDYSGGLDTQYF. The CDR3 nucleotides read TGTGCCAGCAGCCAAGATTACAGCGGGGGTCTAGATACGCAGTATTTT.

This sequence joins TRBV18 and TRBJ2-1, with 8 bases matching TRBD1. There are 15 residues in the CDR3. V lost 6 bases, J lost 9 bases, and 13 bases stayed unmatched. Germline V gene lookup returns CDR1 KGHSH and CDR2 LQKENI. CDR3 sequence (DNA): TGTGCCAGCTCTCACCAGACAGGGGCCTCGGGTGAGCAGTTCTTC. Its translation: CASSHQTGASGEQFF.

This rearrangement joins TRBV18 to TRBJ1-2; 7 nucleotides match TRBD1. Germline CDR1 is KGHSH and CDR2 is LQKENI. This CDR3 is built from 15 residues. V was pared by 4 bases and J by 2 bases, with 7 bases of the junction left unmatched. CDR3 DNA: TGTGCCAGCTCACGAGACAGGGTGGGGAACTATGGCTACACCTTC. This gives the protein CASSRDRVGNYGYTF.

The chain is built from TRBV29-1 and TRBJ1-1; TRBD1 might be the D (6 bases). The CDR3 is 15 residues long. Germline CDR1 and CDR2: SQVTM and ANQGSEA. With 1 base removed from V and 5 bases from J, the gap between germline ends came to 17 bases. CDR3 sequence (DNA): TGCAGCGTTGAAGGGCCTCAGGGGATAAAGACTGAAGCTTTCTTT. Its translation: CSVEGPQGIKTEAFF. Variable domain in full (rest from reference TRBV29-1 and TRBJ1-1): SAVISQKPSRDICQRGTSLTIQCQVDSQVTMMFWYRQQPGQSLTLIATANQGSEATYESGFVIDKFPISRPNLTFSTLTVSNMSPEDSSIYLCSVEGPQGIKTEAFFGQGTRLTVV.